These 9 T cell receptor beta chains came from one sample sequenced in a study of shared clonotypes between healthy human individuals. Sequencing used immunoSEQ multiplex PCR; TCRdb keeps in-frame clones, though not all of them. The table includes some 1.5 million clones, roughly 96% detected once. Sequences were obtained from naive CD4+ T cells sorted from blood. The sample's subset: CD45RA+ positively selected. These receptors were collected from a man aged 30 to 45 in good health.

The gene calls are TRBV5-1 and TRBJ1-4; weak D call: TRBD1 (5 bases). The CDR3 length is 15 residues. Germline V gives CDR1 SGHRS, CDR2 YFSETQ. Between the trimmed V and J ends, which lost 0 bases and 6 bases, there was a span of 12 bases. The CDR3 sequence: CASSLGGRRDEKLFF. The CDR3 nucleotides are TGCGCCAGCAGCTTGGGGGGCCGGCGGGATGAAAAACTGTTTTTT. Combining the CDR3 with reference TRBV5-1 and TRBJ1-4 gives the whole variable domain KAGVTQTPRYLIKTRGQQVTLSCSPISGHRSVSWYQQTPGQGLQFLFEYFSETQRNKGNFPGRFSGRQFSNSRSEMNVSTLELGDSALYLCASSLGGRRDEKLFFGSGTQLSVL.

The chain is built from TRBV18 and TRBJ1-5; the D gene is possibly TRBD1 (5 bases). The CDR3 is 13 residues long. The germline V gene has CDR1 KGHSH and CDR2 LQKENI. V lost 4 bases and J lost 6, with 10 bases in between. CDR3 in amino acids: CASSRQGSQPQHF. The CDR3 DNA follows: TGTGCCAGCTCACGCCAGGGAAGTCAGCCCCAGCATTTT. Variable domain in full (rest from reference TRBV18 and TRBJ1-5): NAGVMQNPRHLVRRRGQEARLRCSPMKGHSHVYWYRQLPEEGLKFMVYLQKENIIDESGMPKERFSAEFPKEGPSILRIQQVVRGDSAAYFCASSRQGSQPQHFGDGTRLSIL.

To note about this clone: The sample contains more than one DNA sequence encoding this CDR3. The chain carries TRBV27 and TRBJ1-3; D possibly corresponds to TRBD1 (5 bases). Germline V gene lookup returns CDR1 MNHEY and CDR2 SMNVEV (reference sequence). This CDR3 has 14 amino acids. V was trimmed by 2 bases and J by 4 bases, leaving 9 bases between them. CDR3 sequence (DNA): TGTGCCAGCAGTTTAAGGGGTTCGGGAAACACCATATATTTT. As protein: CASSLRGSGNTIYF.

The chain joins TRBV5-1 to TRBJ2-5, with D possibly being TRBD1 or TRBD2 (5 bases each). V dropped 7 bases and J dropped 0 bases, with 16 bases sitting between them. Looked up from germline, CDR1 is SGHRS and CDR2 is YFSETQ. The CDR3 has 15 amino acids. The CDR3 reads CASGPDGGYQETQYF. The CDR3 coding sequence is TGCGCCAGCGGACCTGATGGGGGTTACCAAGAGACCCAGTACTTC. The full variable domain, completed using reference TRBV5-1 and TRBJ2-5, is KAGVTQTPRYLIKTRGQQVTLSCSPISGHRSVSWYQQTPGQGLQFLFEYFSETQRNKGNFPGRFSGRQFSNSRSEMNVSTLELGDSALYLCASGPDGGYQETQYFGPGTRLLVL.

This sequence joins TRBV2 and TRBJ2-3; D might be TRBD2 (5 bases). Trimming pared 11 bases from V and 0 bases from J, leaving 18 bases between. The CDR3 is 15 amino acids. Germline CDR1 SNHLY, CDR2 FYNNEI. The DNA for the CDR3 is TGTGCCGCCTCACAGCGTACTAGAAGCACAGATACGCAGTATTTT. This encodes CAASQRTRSTDTQYF. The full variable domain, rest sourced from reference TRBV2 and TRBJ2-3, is EPEVTQTPSHQVTQMGQEVILRCVPISNHLYFYWYRQILGQKVEFLVSFYNNEISEKSEIFDDQFSVERPDGSNFTLKIRSTKLEDSAMYFCAASQRTRSTDTQYFGPGTRLTVL.

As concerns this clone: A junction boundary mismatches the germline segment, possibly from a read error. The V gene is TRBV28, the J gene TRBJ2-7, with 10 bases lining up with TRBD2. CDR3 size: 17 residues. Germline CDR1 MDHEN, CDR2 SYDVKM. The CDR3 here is CASSSPGEGPSGSQLSF. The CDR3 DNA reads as TGTGCCAGCAGTTCCCCCGGAGAGGGCCCTAGCGGGAGCCAATTAAGCTTC.

The CDR3 bases are TGCAGCGTTGTCTTCCAAAGCAATCAGCCCCAGCATTTT. Its translation is CSVVFQSNQPQHF. The rearrangement uses TRBV29-1 and TRBJ1-5, with D hard to call. Per the germline V gene, CDR1 is SQVTM and CDR2 is ANQGSEA. This CDR3 has 13 residues. Trimming cost V 4 bases and J 1 base, with 8 bases left between them.

The CDR3 protein is CASSRFGAGTQAEAFF. CDR3 bases: TGTGCCAGCTCCCGATTTGGGGCAGGGACCCAGGCTGAAGCTTTCTTT. The V gene is TRBV7-2, the J gene TRBJ1-1, with D maybe TRBD1 (5 bases). V lost 8 bases and J lost 6, with 25 bases in between. Germline V gene lookup returns CDR1 SGHTA and CDR2 FQGNSA. The CDR3 covers 16 residues.

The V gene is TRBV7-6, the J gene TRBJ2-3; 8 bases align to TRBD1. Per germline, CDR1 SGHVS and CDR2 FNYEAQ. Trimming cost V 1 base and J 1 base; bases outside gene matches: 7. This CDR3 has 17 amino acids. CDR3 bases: TGTGCCAGCAGCTTAGGGGCAGGGGGCGCGGGCACAGATACGCAGTATTTT. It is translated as CASSLGAGGAGTDTQYF.